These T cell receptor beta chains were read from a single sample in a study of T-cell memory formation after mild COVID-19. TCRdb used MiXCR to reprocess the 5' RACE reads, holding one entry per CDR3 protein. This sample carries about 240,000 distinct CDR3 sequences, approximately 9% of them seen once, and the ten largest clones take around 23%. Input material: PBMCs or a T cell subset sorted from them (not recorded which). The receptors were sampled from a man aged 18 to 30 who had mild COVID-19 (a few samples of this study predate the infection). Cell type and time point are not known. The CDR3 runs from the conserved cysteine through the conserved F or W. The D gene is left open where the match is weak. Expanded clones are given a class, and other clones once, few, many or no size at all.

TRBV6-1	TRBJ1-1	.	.	TGTGCCAGCTGCCCGGCGCAGTCACTCATGAACACTGAAGCTTTCTTT	CASCPAQSLMNTEAFF
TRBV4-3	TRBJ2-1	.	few	TGCGCCAGCAGCCAAGATGGGCTAACGAGCTCCTACAATGAGCAGTTCTTC	CASSQDGLTSSYNEQFF
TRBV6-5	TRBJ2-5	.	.	TGTGCCAGCAGTGCCTCCGGGGGCTTAGAGACCCAGTACTTC	CASSASGGLETQYF
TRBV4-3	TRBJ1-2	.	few	TGCGCCAGCAGCCAAGGGAAGAGTTTCTATGGCTACACCTTC	CASSQGKSFYGYTF
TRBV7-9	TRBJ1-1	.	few	TGTGCCAGCAGCAGGGACGGTGAAGCTTTCTTT	CASSRDGEAFF
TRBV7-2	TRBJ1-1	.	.	TGTGCCAGCAGCTTAGATAGTCGGGGGGCGAGCACTGAAGCTTTCTTT	CASSLDSRGASTEAFF
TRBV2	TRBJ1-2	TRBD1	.	TGTGTCTCCACGGGGGACAGGGGGCTTGGCTACACCTTC	CVSTGDRGLGYTF
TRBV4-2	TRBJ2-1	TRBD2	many	TGTGCCAGCAGCCAAGCCGGGACTAGCGGGTGGTTGGAGCAGTTCTTC	CASSQAGTSGWLEQFF
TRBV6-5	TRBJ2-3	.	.	TGTGCCAGCTCCCGTCAGGACTCGGGTACGCAGTATTTT	CASSRQDSGTQYF
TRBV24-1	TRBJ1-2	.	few	TGTGCCACCAGTGATCCTTCCAGGGGTAGCTATGGCTACACCTTC	CATSDPSRGSYGYTF
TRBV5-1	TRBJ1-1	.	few	TGCGCCAGCAGCCCCTCGGAGGGGACCACTGAAGCTTTCTTT	CASSPSEGTTEAFF